A single sample is the source of the 23 T cell receptor beta chains below, sequenced in a study of human T cells and chemical hapten exposure. Time point meaning: pre-sensitization, week 0. The treatment here: therapeutic diphenylcyclopropenone sensitization with weekly scalp DPC. TCRdb re-called the RACE reads with MiXCR, one entry per CDR3 protein. The table lists 190,000 or so distinct CDR3 sequences, more than 25% of them singletons. This material consisted of whole blood, taken in connection with sensitization to the hapten diphenylcyclopropenone (DPC). All receptors come from a woman aged 25-40 years with alopecia areata. Some clones in this sample may be carry-over from other donors' samples.

This CDR3 is CASSQGSRGGFVETQYF. The CDR3 DNA follows: TGTGCCAGCAGCCAAGGCAGTAGGGGCGGCTTCGTAGAGACCCAGTACTTC. This sequence joins TRBV4-2 and TRBJ2-5, with TRBD1 as a possible D gene (5 bases). V was trimmed by 1 base and J by 4 bases, leaving 19 bases between them. This CDR3 is built from 17 residues. Germline CDR1 reads LGHNA; CDR2 reads YNFKEQ.

The rearrangement uses TRBV5-1 and TRBJ1-2; 7 bases fit TRBD1. Trimming cost V 3 bases and J 4 bases; bases outside gene matches: 9. Per germline, CDR1 SGHRS and CDR2 YFSETQ. The CDR3 runs to 15 residues. The CDR3 region has the DNA TGCGCCAGCAGCTCCGGACAGGAAAGGGGCTATGGCTACACCTTC. It specifies CASSSGQERGYGYTF.

The table lists this clonotype with a few counts. The chain uses TRBV5-1 and TRBJ2-3, with 7 bases fitting TRBD2. The CDR3 is 15 amino acids. The germline gives CDR1 SGHRS, CDR2 YFSETQ. With V trimmed by 1 base and J by 2 bases, 4 bases remained unmatched. The CDR3 reads CASSLRGLPTDTQYF. The CDR3 nucleotides read TGCGCCAGCAGCTTGAGGGGACTACCCACAGATACGCAGTATTTT.

This clonotype was detected only a few times. The chain joins TRBV28 to TRBJ2-2; D is perhaps TRBD2 (6 bases). CDR1 MDHEN and CDR2 SYDVKM come from the germline V gene. CDR3 size: 14 residues. Trimming cost V 3 bases and J 7 bases, with 12 bases left between them. CDR3 DNA: TGTGCCAGCAGTTTCGCGGGGTCTAACGGGGAGCTGTTTTTT. It is translated as CASSFAGSNGELFF.

The J gene is TRBJ2-1, the V gene TRBV6-2 or TRBV6-3, with D possibly TRBD2 on 5 matching bases. Between the trimmed V and J ends, which lost 6 bases and 6 bases, there was a span of 12 bases. The germline V gene has CDR1 MNHEY and CDR2 SVGEGT. CDR3 size: 13 residues. For the CDR3, the DNA is TGTGCCAGCAGACTTACTAGTTCCAATGAGCAGTTCTTC. Its protein is CASRLTSSNEQFF.

The chain employs TRBV9 and TRBJ1-6, with 8 nucleotides matching TRBD1. The junction had 6 bases not matched to a gene; V was cut back by 3 bases and J by 7 bases. The CDR3 runs to 15 residues. Germline CDR1 reads SGDLS; CDR2 reads YYNGEE. CDR3 bases: TGTGCCAGCAGCGAGTGGACAGGGAGGAATTCACCCCTCCACTTT. Translating it yields CASSEWTGRNSPLHF.

This clonotype was counted at least ten times. The chain carries TRBV20-1 and TRBJ2-2; weak D call: TRBD1 (6 bases). The ends were cut back, 4 bases at V and 6 bases at J, with 21 bases in the middle. Germline V gene lookup returns CDR1 DFQATT and CDR2 SNEGSKA (reference sequence). The CDR3 extends over 16 amino acids. CDR3 sequence: CSATPLRWTAPGELFF. The CDR3 DNA reads TGCAGTGCTACGCCACTCCGTTGGACAGCCCCCGGGGAGCTGTTTTTT.

The chain joins TRBV24-1 to TRBJ1-1; D is ambiguous. This CDR3 spans 13 amino acids. Germline V gene data show CDR1 as KGHDR and CDR2 as SFDVKD. With 9 bases removed from V and 1 base from J, the gap between germline ends came to 11 bases. The CDR3 sequence is CATQAWGNTEAFF. In DNA, the CDR3 is TGTGCCACCCAGGCTTGGGGGAACACTGAAGCTTTCTTT.

V gene TRBV29-1 combines with J gene TRBJ2-1, with D maybe TRBD1 (8 bases). The CDR3 contains 13 residues. Germline assignment: CDR1 SQVTM and CDR2 ANQGSEA. Trimming shortened V by 5 bases and J by 7 bases, and 15 bases separated the two germline ends. The CDR3 loop is CSVLTGGGNEQFF. The CDR3 DNA is TGCAGCGTTTTAACAGGGGGGGGGAATGAGCAGTTCTTC.

This clonotype is a singleton in its sample. The CDR3 loop is CASSSSEGGTGELFF. CDR3 sequence (DNA): TGTGCCAGCAGCTCCTCCGAGGGTGGGACCGGGGAGCTGTTTTTT. The chain couples TRBV7-3 to TRBJ2-2; tentatively, D is TRBD2 (5 bases). The CDR3 totals 15 residues. Germline V lookup: CDR1 SGHTA, CDR2 FQGTGA. Trimming removed 4 bases from V and 5 bases from J, with 14 bases in between.

In this sample, this clonotype turned up a few times. The chain has TRBV29-1 and TRBJ2-5; 8 nucleotides agree with TRBD1. CDR1 and CDR2 (germline): SQVTM, ANQGSEA. There are 12 residues in the CDR3. With 4 bases clipped from V and 6 bases from J, the junction kept 4 bases outside the gene matches. The DNA of the CDR3 is TGCAGCGTTGTCAGGGGGCAGAAGACCCAGTACTTC. Protein sequence: CSVVRGQKTQYF.

About this clonotype: No conserved phenylalanine or tryptophan is present at the end of the CDR3, so a read error is the likely explanation. The chain uses TRBV18 and TRBJ1-3, with 7 bases identical to TRBD1. The CDR3 is made up of 14 amino acids. The ends lost 5 bases at V and 3 bases at J; junction bases unmatched: 4. Looked up from germline, CDR1 is KGHSH and CDR2 is LQKENI. The chain's CDR3 is CASSYDRDGNTIYL. DNA for the CDR3: TGTGCCAGCTCATATGACAGGGATGGAAACACCATATATTTG.

The chain links TRBV29-1 to TRBJ2-1, with 7 nucleotides matching TRBD2. This CDR3 comprises 11 residues. The trim removed 7 bases at V and 6 bases at J, leaving 3 bases unmatched. Germline CDR1 is SQVTM and CDR2 is ANQGSEA. CDR3 sequence: CSALAANEQFF. The CDR3 nucleotides read TGCAGCGCCCTAGCGGCCAATGAGCAGTTCTTC.

This chain uses TRBV28 with TRBJ2-3; tentatively, D is TRBD1 or TRBD2 (5 bases each). This CDR3 spans 14 amino acids. Trimming cost V 10 bases and J 0 bases, with 14 bases left between them. Germline values: CDR1 MDHEN, CDR2 SYDVKM. CDR3 nucleotides: TGTGCCACGGCAGGGACCTATAGCACAGATACGCAGTATTTT. Protein: CATAGTYSTDTQYF.

V usage is TRBV5-5 and J usage is TRBJ1-2; TRBD1 is a possible D gene (5 bases). V shed 0 bases and J shed 2 bases, with 11 bases lying between them. Per the germline V gene, CDR1 is SGHKS and CDR2 is YYEKEE (reference sequence). This CDR3 spans 15 amino acids. The DNA for the CDR3 is TGTGCCAGCAGCTTGGGGGCAGGGCGGAACTATGGCTACACCTTC. It specifies CASSLGAGRNYGYTF.

In this sample, this clonotype turned up once. The chain's CDR3 is CASSYPGLDTQYF. CDR3 DNA: TGTGCCAGCAGTTATCCGGGGTTGGATACGCAGTATTTT. The V gene is TRBV6-2 or TRBV6-3, the J gene TRBJ2-3; maybe TRBD2 (5 bases). The CDR3 loop spans 13 amino acids. Looked up from germline, CDR1 is MNHEY and CDR2 is SVGEGT. V was pared by 3 bases and J by 6 bases, with 10 bases between.

The table lists this clonotype with a few counts. The chain joins TRBV20-1 to TRBJ2-1; no definite D call. V was cut by 3 bases and J by 12 bases, with 18 bases left in between. Germline CDR1 reads DFQATT; CDR2 reads SNEGSKA (reference sequence). The CDR3 is made up of 13 amino acids. Written as DNA, the CDR3 is TGCAGTGCTAGGGACCTCACGGCGTTTTCGCAGTTCTTC. Translating it yields CSARDLTAFSQFF.

The chain joins TRBV28 to TRBJ1-1; D not resolved. The CDR3 is made up of 14 amino acids. Trimming pared 5 bases from V and 7 bases from J, leaving 17 bases between. The germline V gene encodes CDR1 MDHEN and CDR2 SYDVKM. CDR3 in DNA: TGTGCCAGCAGTAGAGGAGGCAGCTCCTATGAAGCTTTCTTT. As protein: CASSRGGSSYEAFF.

The sample holds a few counts of this clonotype. The rearrangement uses TRBV28 and TRBJ2-5; D remains ambiguous. The germline gives CDR1 MDHEN, CDR2 SYDVKM. This CDR3 has 11 residues. V was clipped by 5 bases and J by 7 bases, with 8 bases between them. The CDR3 sequence: CASSTPSTQYF. In nucleotides, the CDR3 is TGTGCCAGCAGTACGCCTTCGACCCAGTACTTC. Using reference TRBV28 and TRBJ2-5 for the parts outside the CDR3, the full variable domain is DVKVTQSSRYLVKRTGEKVFLECVQDMDHENMFWYRQDPGLGLRLIYFSYDVKMKEKGDIPEGYSVSREKKERFSLILESASTNQTSMYLCASSTPSTQYFGPGTRLLVL.

The rearrangement uses TRBV7-2 and TRBJ2-1; 13 bases map to TRBD2. Per germline, CDR1 SGHTA and CDR2 FQGNSA. V dropped 5 bases and J dropped 15; count of bases not matched to a gene: 7. The CDR3 contains 13 residues. CDR3 sequence: CASSPGLAGEPFF. CDR3 nucleotide sequence: TGTGCCAGCAGCCCAGGACTAGCGGGAGAACCGTTCTTC. Together with reference TRBV7-2 and TRBJ2-1, the CDR3 gives the full variable domain: GAGVSQSPSNKVTEKGKDVELRCDPISGHTALYWYRQSLGQGLEFLIYFQGNSAPDKSGLPSDRFSAERTGGSVSTLTIQRTQQEDSAVYLCASSPGLAGEPFFGPGTRLTVL.

The V gene is TRBV11-3, the J gene TRBJ1-1; TRBD1 matches at 9 bases. Trimming cost V 4 bases and J 6 bases; bases outside gene matches: 6. This CDR3 has 14 residues. The germline V gene has CDR1 SGHNT and CDR2 YENEEA. CDR3 amino acids: CASSSGTGYSEAFF. As DNA, the CDR3 is TGTGCCAGCAGCTCGGGGACAGGGTACTCTGAAGCTTTCTTT.

The genes are TRBV7-9 and TRBJ1-3, with unresolved D. Trimming pared 1 base from V and 7 bases from J, leaving 5 bases between. CDR1 SEHNR and CDR2 FQNEAQ come from the germline V gene (reference sequence). There are 12 residues in the CDR3. This chain's CDR3 is CASSLVSNTIYF. The CDR3 DNA reads as TGTGCCAGCAGCTTAGTATCTAACACCATATATTTT.

This clonotype appeared once. The chain employs TRBV5-5 and TRBJ1-2; 8 nucleotides line up with TRBD1. The germline gives CDR1 SGHKS, CDR2 YYEKEE (reference sequence). This CDR3 is 15 amino acids long. V was pared by 0 bases and J by 7 bases, with 8 bases of the junction left unmatched. The CDR3 DNA reads as TGTGCCAGCAGCTTGGGGACAGGGAGACTCGGTGGCTACACCTTC. Protein: CASSLGTGRLGGYTF.